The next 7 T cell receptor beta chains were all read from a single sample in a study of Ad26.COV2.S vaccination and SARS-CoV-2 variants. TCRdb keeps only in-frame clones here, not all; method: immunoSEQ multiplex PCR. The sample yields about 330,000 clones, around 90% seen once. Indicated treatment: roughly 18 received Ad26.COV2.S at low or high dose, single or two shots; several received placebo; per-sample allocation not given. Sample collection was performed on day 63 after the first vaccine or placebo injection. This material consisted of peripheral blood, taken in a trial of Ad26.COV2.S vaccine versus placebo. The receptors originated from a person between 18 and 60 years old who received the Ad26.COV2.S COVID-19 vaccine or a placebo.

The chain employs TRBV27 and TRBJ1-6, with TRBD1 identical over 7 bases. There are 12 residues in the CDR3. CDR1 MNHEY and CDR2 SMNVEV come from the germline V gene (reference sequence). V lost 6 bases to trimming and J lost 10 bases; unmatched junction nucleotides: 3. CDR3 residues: CASRTGPSPLHF. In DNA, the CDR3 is TGTGCCAGCAGGACAGGGCCATCACCCCTCCACTTT.

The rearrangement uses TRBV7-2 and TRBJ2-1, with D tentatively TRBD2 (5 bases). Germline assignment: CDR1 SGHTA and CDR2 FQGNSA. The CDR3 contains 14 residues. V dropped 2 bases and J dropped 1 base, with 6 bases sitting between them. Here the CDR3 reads CASSLRESYNEQFF. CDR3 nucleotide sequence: TGTGCCAGCAGCTTACGGGAATCCTACAATGAGCAGTTCTTC. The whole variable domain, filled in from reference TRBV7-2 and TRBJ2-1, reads GAGVSQSPSNKVTEKGKDVELRCDPISGHTALYWYRQSLGQGLEFLIYFQGNSAPDKSGLPSDRFSAERTGGSVSTLTIQRTQQEDSAVYLCASSLRESYNEQFFGPGTRLTVL.

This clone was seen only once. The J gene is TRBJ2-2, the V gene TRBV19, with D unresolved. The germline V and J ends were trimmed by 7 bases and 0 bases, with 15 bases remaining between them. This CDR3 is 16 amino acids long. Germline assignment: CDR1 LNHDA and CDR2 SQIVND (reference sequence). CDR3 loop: CASTPGGSTNTGELFF. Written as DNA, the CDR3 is TGTGCCAGTACCCCAGGCGGATCAACGAACACCGGGGAGCTGTTTTTT.

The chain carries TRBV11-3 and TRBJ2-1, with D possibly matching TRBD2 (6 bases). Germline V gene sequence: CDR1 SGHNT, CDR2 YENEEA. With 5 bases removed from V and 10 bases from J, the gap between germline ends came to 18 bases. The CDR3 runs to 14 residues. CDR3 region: CASSLLRGSGEQFF. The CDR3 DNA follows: TGTGCCAGCAGCCTATTGAGAGGTAGCGGCGAGCAGTTCTTC.

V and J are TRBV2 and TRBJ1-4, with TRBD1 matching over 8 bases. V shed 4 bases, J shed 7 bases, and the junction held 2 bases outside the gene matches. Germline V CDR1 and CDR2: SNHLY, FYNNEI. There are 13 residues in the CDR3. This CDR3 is CASSGTGSEKLFF. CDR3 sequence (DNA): TGTGCCAGCAGTGGGACAGGGTCTGAAAAACTGTTTTTT.

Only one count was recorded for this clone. The CDR3: CASAVRYNEQFF. CDR3 coding DNA: TGTGCCAGCGCAGTTAGGTACAATGAGCAGTTCTTC. This chain uses TRBV6-6 with TRBJ2-1; D is ambiguous. The CDR3 runs 12 residues. CDR1 is MNHNY and CDR2 is SVGAGI in the germline V gene (reference sequence). Trimming shortened V by 8 bases and J by 4 bases, and 9 bases separated the two germline ends.

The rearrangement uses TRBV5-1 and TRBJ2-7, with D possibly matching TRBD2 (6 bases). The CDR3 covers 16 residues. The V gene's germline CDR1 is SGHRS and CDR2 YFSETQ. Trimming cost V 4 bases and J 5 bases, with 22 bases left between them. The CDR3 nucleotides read TGCGCCAGCAGCCCCAGCCCGGGACTGGGGGACGACGAGCAGTACGTC. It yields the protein CASSPSPGLGDDEQYV.